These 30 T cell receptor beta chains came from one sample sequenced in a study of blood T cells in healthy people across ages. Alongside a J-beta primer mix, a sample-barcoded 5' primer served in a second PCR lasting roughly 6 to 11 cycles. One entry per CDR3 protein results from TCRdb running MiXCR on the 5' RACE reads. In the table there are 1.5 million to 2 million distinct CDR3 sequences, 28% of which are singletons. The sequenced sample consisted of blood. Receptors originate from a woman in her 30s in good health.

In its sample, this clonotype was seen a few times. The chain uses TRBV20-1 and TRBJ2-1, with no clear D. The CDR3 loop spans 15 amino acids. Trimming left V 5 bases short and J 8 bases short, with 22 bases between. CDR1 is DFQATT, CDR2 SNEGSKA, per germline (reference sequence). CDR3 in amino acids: CSAPTRSSRWDEQFF. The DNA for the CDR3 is TGCAGTGCTCCCACTCGGAGTAGTAGGTGGGATGAGCAGTTCTTC.

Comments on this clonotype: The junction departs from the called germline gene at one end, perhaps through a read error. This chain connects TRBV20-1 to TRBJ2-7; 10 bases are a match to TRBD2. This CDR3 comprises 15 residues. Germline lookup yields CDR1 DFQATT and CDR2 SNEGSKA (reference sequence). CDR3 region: CSARSTSGISYGQYF. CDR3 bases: TGCAGTGCTAGGTCAACTAGCGGGATTTCCTACGGGCAGTACTTC.

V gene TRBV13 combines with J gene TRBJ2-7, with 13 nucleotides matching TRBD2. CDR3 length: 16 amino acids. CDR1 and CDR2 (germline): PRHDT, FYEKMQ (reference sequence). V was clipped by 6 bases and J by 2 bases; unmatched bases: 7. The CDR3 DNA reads TGTGCCAGCAGTCCCGGGACTAGCGGGACTCCCTACGAGCAGTACTTC. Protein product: CASSPGTSGTPYEQYF.

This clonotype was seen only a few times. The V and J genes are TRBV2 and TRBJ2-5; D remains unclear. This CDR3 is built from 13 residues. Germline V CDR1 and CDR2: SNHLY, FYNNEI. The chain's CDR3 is CAAQIETQETQYF. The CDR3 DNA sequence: TGTGCTGCCCAGATAGAGACTCAAGAGACCCAGTACTTC.

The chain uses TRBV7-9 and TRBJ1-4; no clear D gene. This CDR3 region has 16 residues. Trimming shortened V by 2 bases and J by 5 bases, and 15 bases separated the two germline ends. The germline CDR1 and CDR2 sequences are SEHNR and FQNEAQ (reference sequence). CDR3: CASSLTVDGSNEKLFF. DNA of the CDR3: TGTGCCAGCAGCTTAACCGTGGACGGATCAAATGAAAAACTGTTTTTT.

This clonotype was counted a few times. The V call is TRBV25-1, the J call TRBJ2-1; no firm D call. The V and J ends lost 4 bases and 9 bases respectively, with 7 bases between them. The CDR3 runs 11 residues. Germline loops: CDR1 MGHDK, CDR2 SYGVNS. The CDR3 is CASSGSSEQFF. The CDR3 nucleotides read TGTGCCAGCAGTGGGTCGAGTGAGCAGTTCTTC.

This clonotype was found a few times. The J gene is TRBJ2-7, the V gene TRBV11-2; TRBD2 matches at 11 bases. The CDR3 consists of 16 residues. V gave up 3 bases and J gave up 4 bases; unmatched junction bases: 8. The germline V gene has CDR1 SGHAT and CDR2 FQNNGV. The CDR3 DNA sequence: TGTGCCAGCAGCTTCGGTGGTAGCGGGAGGGCGTACGAGCAGTACTTC. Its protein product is CASSFGGSGRAYEQYF. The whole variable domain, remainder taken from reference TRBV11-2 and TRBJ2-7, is EAGVAQSPRYKIIEKRQSVAFWCNPISGHATLYWYQQILGQGPKLLIQFQNNGVVDDSQLPKDRFSAERLKGVDSTLKIQPAKLEDSAVYLCASSFGGSGRAYEQYFGPGTRLTVT.

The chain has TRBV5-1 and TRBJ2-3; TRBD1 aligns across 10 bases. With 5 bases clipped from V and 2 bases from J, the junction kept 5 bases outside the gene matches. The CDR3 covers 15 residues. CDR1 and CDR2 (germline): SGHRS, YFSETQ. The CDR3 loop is CASRAGTGDTDTQYF. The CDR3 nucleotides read TGCGCCAGCAGAGCCGGGACAGGGGACACAGATACGCAGTATTTT.

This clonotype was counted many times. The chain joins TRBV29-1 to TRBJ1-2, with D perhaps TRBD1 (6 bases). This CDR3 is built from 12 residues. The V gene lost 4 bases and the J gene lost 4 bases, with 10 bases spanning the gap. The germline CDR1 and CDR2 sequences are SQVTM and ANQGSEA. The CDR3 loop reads CSVALDSYGYTF. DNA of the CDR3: TGCAGCGTTGCCTTGGACAGCTATGGCTACACCTTC.

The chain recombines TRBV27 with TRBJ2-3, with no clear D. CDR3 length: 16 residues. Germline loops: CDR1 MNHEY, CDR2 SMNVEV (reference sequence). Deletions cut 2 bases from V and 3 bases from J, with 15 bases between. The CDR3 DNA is TGTGCCAGCAGTTTAGGGTCCATCGCCGGGACAGATACGCAGTATTTT. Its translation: CASSLGSIAGTDTQYF.

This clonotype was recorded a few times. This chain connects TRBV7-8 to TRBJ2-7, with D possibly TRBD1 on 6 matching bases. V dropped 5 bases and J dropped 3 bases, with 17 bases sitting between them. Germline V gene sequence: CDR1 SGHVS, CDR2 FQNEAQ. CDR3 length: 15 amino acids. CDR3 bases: TGTGCCAGCAGCGCGAGAACAGGGAAAGTCTACGAGCAGTACTTC. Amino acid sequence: CASSARTGKVYEQYF.

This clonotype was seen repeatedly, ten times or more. The CDR3 DNA reads as TGCGCCAGCAGCCCCGTCCCGTCGAGAGATACGCAGTATTTT. Translation gives CASSPVPSRDTQYF. The chain carries TRBV5-1 and TRBJ2-3; no firm D call. CDR1 is SGHRS and CDR2 is YFSETQ in the germline V gene. The CDR3 length is 14 residues. V was trimmed by 4 bases and J by 5 bases, leaving 14 bases between them. Complete variable domain (other parts from reference TRBV5-1 and TRBJ2-3): KAGVTQTPRYLIKTRGQQVTLSCSPISGHRSVSWYQQTPGQGLQFLFEYFSETQRNKGNFPGRFSGRQFSNSRSEMNVSTLELGDSALYLCASSPVPSRDTQYFGPGTRLTVL.

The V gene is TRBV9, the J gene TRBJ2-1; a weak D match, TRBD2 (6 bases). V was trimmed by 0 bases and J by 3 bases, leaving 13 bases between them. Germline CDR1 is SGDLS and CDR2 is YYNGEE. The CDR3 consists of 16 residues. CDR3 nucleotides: TGTGCCAGCAGCGTAGAGAAGGACTACTTCTACAATGAGCAGTTCTTC. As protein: CASSVEKDYFYNEQFF.

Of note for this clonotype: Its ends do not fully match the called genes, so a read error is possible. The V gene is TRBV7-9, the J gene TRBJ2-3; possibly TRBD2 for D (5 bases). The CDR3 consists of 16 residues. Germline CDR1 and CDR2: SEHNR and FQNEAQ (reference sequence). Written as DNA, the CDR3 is TGTGCCAACAGCCTATTCGCCAGCGGTAGCACAGATACGCAGTATTTT. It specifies CANSLFASGSTDTQYF.

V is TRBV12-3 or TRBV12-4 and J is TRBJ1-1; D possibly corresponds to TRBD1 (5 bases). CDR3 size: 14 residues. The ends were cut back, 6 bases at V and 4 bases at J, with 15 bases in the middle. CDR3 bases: TGTGCCAGCAGCGAGGGGATGGGGGGCACTGAAGCTTTCTTT. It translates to CASSEGMGGTEAFF.

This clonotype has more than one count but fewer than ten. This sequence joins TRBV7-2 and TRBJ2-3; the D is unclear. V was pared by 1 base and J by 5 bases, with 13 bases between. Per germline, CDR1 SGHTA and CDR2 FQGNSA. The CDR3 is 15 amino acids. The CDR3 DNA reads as TGTGCCAGCAGCTTAGGGACGTATAGGGAAGATACGCAGTATTTT. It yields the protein CASSLGTYREDTQYF.

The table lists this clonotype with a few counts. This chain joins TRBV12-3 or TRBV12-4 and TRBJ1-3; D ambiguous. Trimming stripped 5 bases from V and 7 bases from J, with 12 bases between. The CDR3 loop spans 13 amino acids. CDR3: CASSTWERNTIYF. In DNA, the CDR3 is TGTGCCAGCAGTACCTGGGAGAGGAACACCATATATTTT.

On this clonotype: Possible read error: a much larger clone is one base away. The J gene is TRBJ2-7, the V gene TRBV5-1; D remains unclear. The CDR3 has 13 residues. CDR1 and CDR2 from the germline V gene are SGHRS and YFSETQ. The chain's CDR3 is CASSLEMGYEQCF. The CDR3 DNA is TGCGCCAGCAGCCTGGAGATGGGCTACGAGCAGTGCTTC.

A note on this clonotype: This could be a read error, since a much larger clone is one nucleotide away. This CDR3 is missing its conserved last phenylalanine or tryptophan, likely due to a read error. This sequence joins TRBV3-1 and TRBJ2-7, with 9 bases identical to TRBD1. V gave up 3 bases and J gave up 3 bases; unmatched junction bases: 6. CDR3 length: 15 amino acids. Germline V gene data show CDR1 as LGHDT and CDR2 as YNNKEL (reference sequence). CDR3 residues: CASSQDRGPLYEQYI. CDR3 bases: TGTGCCAGCAGCCAGGACAGGGGACCGCTCTACGAGCAGTACATC.

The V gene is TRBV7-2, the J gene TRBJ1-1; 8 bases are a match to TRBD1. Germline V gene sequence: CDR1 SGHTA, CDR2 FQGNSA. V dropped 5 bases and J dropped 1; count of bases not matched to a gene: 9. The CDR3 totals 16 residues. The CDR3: CASSQVRQGTNTEAFF. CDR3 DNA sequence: TGTGCCAGCAGCCAAGTCCGACAGGGGACGAACACTGAAGCTTTCTTT.

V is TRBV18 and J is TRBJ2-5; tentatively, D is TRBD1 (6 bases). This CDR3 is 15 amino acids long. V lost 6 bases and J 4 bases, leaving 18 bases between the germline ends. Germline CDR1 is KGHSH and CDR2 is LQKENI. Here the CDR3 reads CASSPGTRGRETQYF. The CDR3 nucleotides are TGTGCCAGCTCTCCCGGGACAAGGGGTCGAGAGACCCAGTACTTC.

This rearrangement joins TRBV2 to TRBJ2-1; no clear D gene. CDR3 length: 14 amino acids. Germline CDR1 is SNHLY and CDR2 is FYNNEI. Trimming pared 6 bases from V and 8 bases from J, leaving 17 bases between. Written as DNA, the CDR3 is TGTGCCAGCAGCGCAATCCCTCTCCCCGATGAGCAGTTCTTC. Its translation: CASSAIPLPDEQFF.

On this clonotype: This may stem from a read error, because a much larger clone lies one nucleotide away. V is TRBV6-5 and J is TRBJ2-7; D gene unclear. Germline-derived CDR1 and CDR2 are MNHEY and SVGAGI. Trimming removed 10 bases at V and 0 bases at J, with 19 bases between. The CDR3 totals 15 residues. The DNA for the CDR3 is TGTGCCAACAGCATGCTGGACGAAAGCTCCTACGAGCAGTACTTC. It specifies CANSMLDESSYEQYF.

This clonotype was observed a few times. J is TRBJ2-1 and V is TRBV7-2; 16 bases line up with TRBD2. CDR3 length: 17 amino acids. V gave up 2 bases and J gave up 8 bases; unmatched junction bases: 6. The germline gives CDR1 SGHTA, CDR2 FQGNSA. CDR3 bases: TGTGCCAGCAGCTTACCCGAGGGACTAGCGGGGGGGGATGAGCAGTTCTTC. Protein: CASSLPEGLAGGDEQFF. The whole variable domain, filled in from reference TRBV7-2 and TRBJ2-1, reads GAGVSQSPSNKVTEKGKDVELRCDPISGHTALYWYRQSLGQGLEFLIYFQGNSAPDKSGLPSDRFSAERTGGSVSTLTIQRTQQEDSAVYLCASSLPEGLAGGDEQFFGPGTRLTVL.

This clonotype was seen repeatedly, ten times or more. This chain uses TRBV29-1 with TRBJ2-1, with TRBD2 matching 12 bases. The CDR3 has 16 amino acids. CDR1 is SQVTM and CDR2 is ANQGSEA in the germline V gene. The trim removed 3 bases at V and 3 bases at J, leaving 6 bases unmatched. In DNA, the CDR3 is TGCAGCGTTGACAGCCTAGCGGGAGGGGTCTACAATGAGCAGTTCTTC. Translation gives CSVDSLAGGVYNEQFF.

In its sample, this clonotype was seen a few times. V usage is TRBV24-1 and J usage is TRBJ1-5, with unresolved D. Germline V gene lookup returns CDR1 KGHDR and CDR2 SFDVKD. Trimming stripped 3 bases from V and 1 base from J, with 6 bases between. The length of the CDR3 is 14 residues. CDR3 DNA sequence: TGTGCCACCAGTGATACCGACAGCAATCAGCCCCAGCATTTT. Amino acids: CATSDTDSNQPQHF.

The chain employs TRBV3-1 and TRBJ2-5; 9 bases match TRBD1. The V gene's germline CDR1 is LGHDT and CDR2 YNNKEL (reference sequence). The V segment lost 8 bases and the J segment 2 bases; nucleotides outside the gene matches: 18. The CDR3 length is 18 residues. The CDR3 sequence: CASAPYRGQMVNQETQYF. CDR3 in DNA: TGTGCCAGCGCCCCTTACAGGGGGCAGATGGTGAATCAAGAGACCCAGTACTTC.

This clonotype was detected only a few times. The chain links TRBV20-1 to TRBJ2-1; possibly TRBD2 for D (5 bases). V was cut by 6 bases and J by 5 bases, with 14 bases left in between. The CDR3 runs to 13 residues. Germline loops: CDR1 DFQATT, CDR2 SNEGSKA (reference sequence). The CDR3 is CSAKNGENNEQFF. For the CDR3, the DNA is TGCAGTGCAAAAAACGGGGAGAACAATGAGCAGTTCTTC.

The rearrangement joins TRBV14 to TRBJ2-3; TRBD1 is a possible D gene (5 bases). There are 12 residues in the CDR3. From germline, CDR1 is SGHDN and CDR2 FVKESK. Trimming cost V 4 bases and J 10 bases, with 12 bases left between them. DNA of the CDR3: TGTGCCAGCAGCCCGACAGCCGATGCGCAGTATTTT. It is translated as CASSPTADAQYF.

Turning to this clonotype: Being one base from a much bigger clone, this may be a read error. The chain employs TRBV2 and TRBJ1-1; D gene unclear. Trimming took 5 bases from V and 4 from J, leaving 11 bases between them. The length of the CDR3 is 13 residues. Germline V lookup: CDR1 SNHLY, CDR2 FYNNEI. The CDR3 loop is CASSWMRSTEAFF. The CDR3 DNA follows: TGTGCCAGCAGTTGGATGAGAAGCACTGAAGCTTTCTTT.